The clone carrying this T cell receptor (beta chain) has only a few counts. The data were obtained in a study of blood T cell repertoires in COVID-19. For the study at large: COVID-19 samples from acute and convalescent phases originated in the United States, Italy and Spain.

Study processing details: From reference gene primer amplification, estimates of nucleated cell counts were derived. TCRdb's copy holds only in-frame clones and misses some; the assay was immunoSEQ multiplex PCR. V and J calls plus clone size are reproduced from that table; the DNA served to infer D and trimming. The table shows about 220,000 clones, with about 81% occurring only once. The clonotype originates from a woman aged 70 to 79 with COVID-19, enrolled during active disease. What was sequenced was peripheral blood.

CDR3 sequence: CASSQEQGKQYF. CDR3 bases: TGTGCCAGCAGCCAAGAACAGGGAAAGCAGTACTTC. The rearrangement links TRBV3-1 (or the pseudogene TRBV3-2) to TRBJ2-7; perhaps TRBD1 as D (6 bases). Germline V gene lookup returns CDR1 LGHDT and CDR2 YNNKEL (reference sequence). CDR3 length: 12 residues. Trimming shortened V by 0 bases and J by 8 bases, and 8 bases separated the two germline ends.